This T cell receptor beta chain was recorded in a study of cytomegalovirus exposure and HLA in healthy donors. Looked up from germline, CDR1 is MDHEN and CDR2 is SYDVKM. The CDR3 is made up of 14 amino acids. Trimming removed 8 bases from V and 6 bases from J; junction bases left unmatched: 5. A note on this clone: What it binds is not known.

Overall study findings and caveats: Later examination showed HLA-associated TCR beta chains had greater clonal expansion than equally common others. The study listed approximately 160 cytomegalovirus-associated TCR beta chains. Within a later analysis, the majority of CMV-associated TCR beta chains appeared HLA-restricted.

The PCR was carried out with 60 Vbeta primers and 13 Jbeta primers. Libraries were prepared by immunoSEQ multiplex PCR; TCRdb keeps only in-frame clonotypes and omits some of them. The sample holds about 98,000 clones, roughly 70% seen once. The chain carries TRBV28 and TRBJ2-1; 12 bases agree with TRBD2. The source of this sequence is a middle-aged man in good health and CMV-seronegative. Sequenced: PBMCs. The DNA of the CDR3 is TGTGCCAGCGGGACTAGCGGGCGGCTCAATGAGCAGTTCTTC. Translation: CASGTSGRLNEQFF.